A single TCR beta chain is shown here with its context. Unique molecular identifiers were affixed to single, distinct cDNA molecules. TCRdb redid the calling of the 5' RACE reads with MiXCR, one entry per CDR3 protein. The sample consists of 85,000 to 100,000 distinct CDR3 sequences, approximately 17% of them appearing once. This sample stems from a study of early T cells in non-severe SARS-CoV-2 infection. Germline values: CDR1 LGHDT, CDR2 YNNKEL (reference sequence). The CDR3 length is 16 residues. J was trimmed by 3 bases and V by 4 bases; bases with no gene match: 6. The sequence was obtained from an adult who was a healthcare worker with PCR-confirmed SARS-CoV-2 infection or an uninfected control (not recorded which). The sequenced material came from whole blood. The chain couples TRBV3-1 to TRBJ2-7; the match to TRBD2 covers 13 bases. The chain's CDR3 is CASSRGLAGFNYEQYF. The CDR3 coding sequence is TGTGCCAGCAGCCGGGGACTAGCGGGATTCAACTACGAGCAGTACTTC.